Below are 4 T cell receptor beta chains sequenced from a single sample in a study of CD8 T cells in ankylosing spondylitis. One entry per CDR3 protein results from TCRdb running MiXCR on the 5' RACE reads. The repertoire consists of roughly 30,000 distinct CDR3 sequences, with roughly 29% occurring once and the leading ten covering under 50%. What was sequenced was synovial fluid, either unsorted or a sorted T cell fraction (not recorded which). These receptors were obtained from a male donor with ankylosing spondylitis.

The V and J genes are TRBV7-8 and TRBJ1-4; D is unresolved. The CDR3 has 15 amino acids. CDR1 and CDR2 (germline): SGHVS, FQNEAQ. Between the trimmed V and J ends, which lost 2 bases and 7 bases, there was a span of 14 bases. The CDR3 nucleotides are TGTGCCAGCAGCTTATTTCTGACCCCTGGTGAAAAACTGTTTTTT. Its protein product is CASSLFLTPGEKLFF.

The V call is TRBV2, the J call TRBJ2-3; 13 bases are a match to TRBD2. There are 17 residues in the CDR3. J lost 2 bases, V lost 10 bases, and 12 bases had no gene match. The germline V gene encodes CDR1 SNHLY and CDR2 FYNNEI. For the CDR3, the DNA is TGTGCCACCTCAGGACTAGCGGGAGTGGGGATCACAGATACGCAGTATTTT. It yields the protein CATSGLAGVGITDTQYF.

J is TRBJ2-7 and V is TRBV7-8, with a tentative D call TRBD1 (6 bases). Germline V gives CDR1 SGHVS, CDR2 FQNEAQ. CDR3 length: 14 amino acids. The germline V and J ends were trimmed by 4 bases and 1 base, with 11 bases remaining between them. CDR3 residues: CASSSPGHSYEQYV. The DNA for the CDR3 is TGTGCCAGCAGCTCCCCGGGACATTCCTACGAGCAGTACGTC.

The gene calls are TRBV9 and TRBJ1-1; D is unclear. The CDR3 sequence is 13 residues long. Germline V gene lookup returns CDR1 SGDLS and CDR2 YYNGEE. Trimming took off 3 bases at V and 2 bases at J, with 8 bases between the two ends. The CDR3 is CASSESVNTEAFF. CDR3 sequence (DNA): TGTGCCAGCAGCGAGAGCGTTAACACTGAAGCTTTCTTT.